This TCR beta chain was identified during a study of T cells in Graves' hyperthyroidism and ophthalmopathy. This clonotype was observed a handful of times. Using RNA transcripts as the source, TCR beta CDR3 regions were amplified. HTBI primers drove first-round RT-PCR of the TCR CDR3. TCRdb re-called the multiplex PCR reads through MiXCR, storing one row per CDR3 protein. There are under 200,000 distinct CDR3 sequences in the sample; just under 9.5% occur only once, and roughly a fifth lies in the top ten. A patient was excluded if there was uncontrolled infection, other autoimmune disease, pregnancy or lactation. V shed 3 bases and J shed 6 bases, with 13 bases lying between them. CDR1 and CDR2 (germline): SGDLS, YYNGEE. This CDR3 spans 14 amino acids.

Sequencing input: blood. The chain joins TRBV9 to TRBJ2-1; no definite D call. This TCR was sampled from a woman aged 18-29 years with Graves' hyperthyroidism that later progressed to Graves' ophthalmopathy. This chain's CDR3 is CASSARAQPNEQFF. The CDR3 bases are TGTGCCAGCAGCGCTCGGGCCCAACCCAATGAGCAGTTCTTC.